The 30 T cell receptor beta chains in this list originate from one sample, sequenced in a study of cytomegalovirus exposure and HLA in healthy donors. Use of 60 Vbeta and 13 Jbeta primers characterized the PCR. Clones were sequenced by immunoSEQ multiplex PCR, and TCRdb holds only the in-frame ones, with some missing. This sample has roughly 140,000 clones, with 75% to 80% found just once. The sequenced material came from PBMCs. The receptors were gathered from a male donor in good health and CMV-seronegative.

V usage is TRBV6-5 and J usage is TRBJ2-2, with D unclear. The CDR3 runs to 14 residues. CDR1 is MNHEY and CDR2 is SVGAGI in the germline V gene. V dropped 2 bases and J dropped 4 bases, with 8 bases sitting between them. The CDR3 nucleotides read TGTGCCAGCAGTTACGGGCACGGCACCGGGGAGCTGTTTTTT. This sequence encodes CASSYGHGTGELFF.

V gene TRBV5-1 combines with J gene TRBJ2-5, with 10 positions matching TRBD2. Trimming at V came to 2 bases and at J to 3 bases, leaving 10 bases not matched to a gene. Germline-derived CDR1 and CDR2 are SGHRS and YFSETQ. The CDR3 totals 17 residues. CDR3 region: CASSLSSSGSGEETQYF. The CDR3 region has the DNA TGCGCCAGCAGCTTATCTTCTAGCGGGAGCGGGGAAGAGACCCAGTACTTC.

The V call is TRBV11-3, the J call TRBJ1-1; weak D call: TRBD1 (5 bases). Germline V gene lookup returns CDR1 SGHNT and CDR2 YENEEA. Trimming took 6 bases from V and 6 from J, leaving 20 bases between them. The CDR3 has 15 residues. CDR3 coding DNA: TGTGCCAGCAGTTCCCGGGGGACTTCTTCACCTGAAGCTTTCTTT. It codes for CASSSRGTSSPEAFF.

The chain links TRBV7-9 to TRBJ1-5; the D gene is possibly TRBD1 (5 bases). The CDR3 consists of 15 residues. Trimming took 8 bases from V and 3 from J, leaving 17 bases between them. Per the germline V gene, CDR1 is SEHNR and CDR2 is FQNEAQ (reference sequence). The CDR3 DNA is TGTGCCAGCGCCTCGGGGGGGGTGACCAATCAGCCCCAGCATTTT. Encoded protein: CASASGGVTNQPQHF. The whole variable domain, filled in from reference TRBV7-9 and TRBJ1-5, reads DTGVSQNPRHKITKRGQNVTFRCDPISEHNRLYWYRQTLGQGPEFLTYFQNEAQLEKSRLLSDRFSAERPKGSFSTLEIQRTEQGDSAMYLCASASGGVTNQPQHFGDGTRLSIL.

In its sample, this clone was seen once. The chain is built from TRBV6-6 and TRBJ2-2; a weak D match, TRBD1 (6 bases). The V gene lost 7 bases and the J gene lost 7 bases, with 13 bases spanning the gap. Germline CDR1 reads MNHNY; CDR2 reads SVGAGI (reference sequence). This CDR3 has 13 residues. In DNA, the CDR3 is TGTGCCAGCAACCCAGGGGCAGGCGGGGAGCTGTTTTTT. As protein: CASNPGAGGELFF.

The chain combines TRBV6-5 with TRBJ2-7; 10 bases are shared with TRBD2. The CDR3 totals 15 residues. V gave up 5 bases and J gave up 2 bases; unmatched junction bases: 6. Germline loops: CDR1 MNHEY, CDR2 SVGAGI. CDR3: CASSTKAGGPYEQYF. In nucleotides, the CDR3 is TGTGCCAGCAGTACCAAAGCGGGAGGGCCCTACGAGCAGTACTTC.

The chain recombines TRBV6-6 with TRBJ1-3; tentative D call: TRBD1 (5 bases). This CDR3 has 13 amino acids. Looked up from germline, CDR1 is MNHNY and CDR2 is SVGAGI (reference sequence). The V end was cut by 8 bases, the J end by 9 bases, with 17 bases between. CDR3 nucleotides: TGTGCCAGCGCACCCAAGGGGCCTGCCACCATATATTTT. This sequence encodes CASAPKGPATIYF.

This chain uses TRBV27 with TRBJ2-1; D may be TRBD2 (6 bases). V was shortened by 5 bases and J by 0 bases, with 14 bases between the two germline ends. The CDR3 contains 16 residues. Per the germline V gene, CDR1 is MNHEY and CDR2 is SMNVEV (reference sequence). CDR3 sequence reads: CASSPLGSPSYNEQFF. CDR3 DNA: TGTGCCAGCAGTCCTCTCGGGAGCCCCTCCTACAATGAGCAGTTCTTC.

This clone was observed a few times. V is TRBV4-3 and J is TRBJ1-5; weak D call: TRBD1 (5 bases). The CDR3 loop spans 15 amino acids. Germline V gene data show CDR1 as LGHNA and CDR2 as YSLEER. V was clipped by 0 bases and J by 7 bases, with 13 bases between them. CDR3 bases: TGCGCCAGCAGCCAAGATCGGACAAGGGCCCAGCCCCAGCATTTT. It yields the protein CASSQDRTRAQPQHF.

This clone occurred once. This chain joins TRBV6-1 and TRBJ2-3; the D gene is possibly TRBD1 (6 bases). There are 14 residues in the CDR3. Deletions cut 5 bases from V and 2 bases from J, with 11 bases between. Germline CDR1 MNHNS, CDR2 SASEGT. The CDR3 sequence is CASSTTGLTDTQYF. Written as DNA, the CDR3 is TGTGCCAGCAGTACGACAGGCCTCACAGATACGCAGTATTTT.

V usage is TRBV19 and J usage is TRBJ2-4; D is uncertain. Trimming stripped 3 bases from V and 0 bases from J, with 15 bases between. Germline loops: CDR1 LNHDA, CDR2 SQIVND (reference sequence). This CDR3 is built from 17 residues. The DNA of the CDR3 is TGTGCCAGTAGTATCCGGGTCCCGAGGATAGCCAAAAACATTCAGTACTTC. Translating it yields CASSIRVPRIAKNIQYF. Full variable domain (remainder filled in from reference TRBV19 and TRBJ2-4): DGGITQSPKYLFRKEGQNVTLSCEQNLNHDAMYWYRQDPGQGLRLIYYSQIVNDFQKGDIAEGYSVSREKKESFPLTVTSAQKNPTAFYLCASSIRVPRIAKNIQYFGAGTRLSVL.

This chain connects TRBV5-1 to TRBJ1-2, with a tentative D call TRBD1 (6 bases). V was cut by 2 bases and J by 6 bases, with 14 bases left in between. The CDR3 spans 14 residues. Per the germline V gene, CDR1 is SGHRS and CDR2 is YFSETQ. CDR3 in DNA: TGCGCCAGCAGCTTAACAGGGAAGGTGGATGGCTACACCTTC. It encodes CASSLTGKVDGYTF. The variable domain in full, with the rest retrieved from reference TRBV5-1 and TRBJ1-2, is KAGVTQTPRYLIKTRGQQVTLSCSPISGHRSVSWYQQTPGQGLQFLFEYFSETQRNKGNFPGRFSGRQFSNSRSEMNVSTLELGDSALYLCASSLTGKVDGYTFGSGTRLTVV.

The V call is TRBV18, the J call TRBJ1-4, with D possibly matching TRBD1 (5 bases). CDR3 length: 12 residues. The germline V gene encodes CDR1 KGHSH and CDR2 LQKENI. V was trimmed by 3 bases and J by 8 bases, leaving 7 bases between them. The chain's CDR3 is CASSPKGEKLFF. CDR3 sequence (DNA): TGTGCCAGCTCACCTAAGGGGGAAAAACTGTTTTTT. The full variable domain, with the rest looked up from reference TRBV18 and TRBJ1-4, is NAGVMQNPRHLVRRRGQEARLRCSPMKGHSHVYWYRQLPEEGLKFMVYLQKENIIDESGMPKERFSAEFPKEGPSILRIQQVVRGDSAAYFCASSPKGEKLFFGSGTQLSVL.

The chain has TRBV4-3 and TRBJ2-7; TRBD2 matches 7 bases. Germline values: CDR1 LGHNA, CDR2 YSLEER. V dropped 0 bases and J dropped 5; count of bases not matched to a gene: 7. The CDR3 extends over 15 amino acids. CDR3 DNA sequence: TGCGCCAGCAGCCAAGAGAGAGCGGGATCCCACGAGCAGTACTTC. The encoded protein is CASSQERAGSHEQYF.

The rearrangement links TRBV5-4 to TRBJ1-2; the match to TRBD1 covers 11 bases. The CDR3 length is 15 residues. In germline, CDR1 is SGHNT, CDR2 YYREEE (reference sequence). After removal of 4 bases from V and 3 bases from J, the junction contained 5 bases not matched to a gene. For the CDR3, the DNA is TGTGCCAGCAGCCCCGGACAGGGGGCGGACTATGGCTACACCTTC. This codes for CASSPGQGADYGYTF.

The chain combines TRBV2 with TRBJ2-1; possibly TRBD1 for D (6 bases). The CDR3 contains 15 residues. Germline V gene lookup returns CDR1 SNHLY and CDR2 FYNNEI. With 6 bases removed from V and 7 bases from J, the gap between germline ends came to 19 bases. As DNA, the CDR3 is TGTGCCAGCAGCCTCGGCGCAGGGGCAATTAATGAGCAGTTCTTC. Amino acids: CASSLGAGAINEQFF.

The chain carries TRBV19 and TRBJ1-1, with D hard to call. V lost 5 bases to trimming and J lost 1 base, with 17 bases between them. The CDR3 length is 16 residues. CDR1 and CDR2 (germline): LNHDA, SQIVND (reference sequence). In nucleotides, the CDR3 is TGTGCCAGTAGTCCCCCGGCAAGGAGCCCGAACACTGAAGCTTTCTTT. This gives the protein CASSPPARSPNTEAFF.

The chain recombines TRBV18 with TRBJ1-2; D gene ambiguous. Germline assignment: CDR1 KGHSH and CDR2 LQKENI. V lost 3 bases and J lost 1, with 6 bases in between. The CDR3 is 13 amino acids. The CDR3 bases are TGTGCCAGCTCACCCGGCGGTAACTATGGCTACACCTTC. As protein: CASSPGGNYGYTF.

The CDR3 region is CASSPGTGNTEAFF. The CDR3 nucleotides are TGTGCCAGCAGCCCGGGGACAGGGAACACTGAAGCTTTCTTT. V is TRBV5-5 and J is TRBJ1-1; 8 bases map to TRBD1. In germline, CDR1 is SGHKS, CDR2 YYEKEE (reference sequence). V was pared by 4 bases and J by 1 base, with 3 bases of the junction left unmatched. The CDR3 has 14 amino acids.

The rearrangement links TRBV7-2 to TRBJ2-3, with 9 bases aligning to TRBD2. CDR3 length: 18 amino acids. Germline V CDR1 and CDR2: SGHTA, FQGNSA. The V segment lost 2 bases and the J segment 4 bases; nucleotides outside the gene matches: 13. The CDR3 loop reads CASSLTRSLAGRSDTQYF. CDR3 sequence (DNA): TGTGCCAGCAGCTTAACTCGGTCGCTAGCGGGAAGGTCAGATACGCAGTATTTT.

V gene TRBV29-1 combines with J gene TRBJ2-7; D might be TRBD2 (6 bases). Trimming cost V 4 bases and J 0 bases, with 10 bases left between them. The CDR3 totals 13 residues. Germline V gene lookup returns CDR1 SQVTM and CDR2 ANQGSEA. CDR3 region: CSVVGGISYEQYF. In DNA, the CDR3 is TGCAGCGTTGTGGGGGGAATCTCCTACGAGCAGTACTTC.

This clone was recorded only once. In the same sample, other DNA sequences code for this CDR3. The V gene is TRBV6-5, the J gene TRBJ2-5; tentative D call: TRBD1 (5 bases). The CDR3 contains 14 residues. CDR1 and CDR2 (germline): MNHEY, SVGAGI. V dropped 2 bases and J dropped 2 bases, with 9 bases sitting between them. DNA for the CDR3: TGTGCCAGCAGTTACGCAGGGCGGCAAGAGACCCAGTACTTC. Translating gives CASSYAGRQETQYF.

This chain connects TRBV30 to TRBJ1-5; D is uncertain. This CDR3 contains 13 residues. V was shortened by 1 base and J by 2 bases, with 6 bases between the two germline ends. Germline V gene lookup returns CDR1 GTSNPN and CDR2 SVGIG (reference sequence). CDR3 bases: TGTGCCTGGAGTGAGCGGCGCAATCAGCCCCAGCATTTT. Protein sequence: CAWSERRNQPQHF.

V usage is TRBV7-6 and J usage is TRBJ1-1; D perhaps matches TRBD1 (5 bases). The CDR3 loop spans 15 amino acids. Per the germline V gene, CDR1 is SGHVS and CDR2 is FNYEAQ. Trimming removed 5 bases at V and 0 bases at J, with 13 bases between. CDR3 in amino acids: CASSPFETVNTEAFF. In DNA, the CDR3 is TGTGCCAGCAGCCCCTTTGAGACAGTGAACACTGAAGCTTTCTTT.

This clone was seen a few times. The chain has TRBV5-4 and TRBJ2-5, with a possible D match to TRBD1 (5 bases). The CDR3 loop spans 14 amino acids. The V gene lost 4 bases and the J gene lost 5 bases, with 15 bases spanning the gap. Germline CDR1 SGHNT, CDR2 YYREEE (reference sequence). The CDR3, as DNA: TGTGCCAGCAGCATGGAACAGGAAGGGGAGACCCAGTACTTC. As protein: CASSMEQEGETQYF.

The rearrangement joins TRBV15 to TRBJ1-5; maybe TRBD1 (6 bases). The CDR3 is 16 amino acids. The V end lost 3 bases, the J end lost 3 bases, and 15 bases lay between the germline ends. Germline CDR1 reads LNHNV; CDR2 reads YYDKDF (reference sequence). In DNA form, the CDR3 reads TGTGCCACCAGCAGCAGCGGACAGCCAGCCAATCAGCCCCAGCATTTT. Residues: CATSSSGQPANQPQHF. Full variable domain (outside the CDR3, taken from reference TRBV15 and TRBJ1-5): DAMVIQNPRYQVTQFGKPVTLSCSQTLNHNVMYWYQQKSSQAPKLLFHYYDKDFNNEADTPDNFQSRRPNTSFCFLDIRSPGLGDTAMYLCATSSSGQPANQPQHFGDGTRLSIL.

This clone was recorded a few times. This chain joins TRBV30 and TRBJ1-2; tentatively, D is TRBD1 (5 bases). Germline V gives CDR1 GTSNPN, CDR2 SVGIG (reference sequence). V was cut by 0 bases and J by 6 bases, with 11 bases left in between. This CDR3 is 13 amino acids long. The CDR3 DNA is TGTGCCTGGAGTGTCGGGGACTCAGATGGCTACACCTTC. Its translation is CAWSVGDSDGYTF.

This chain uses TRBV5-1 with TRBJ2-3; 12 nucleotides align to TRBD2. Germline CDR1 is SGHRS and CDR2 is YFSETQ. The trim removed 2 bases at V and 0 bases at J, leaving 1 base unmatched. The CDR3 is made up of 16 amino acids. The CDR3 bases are TGCGCCAGCAGCTTTGGACTAGCGGGGAGCACAGATACGCAGTATTTT. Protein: CASSFGLAGSTDTQYF.

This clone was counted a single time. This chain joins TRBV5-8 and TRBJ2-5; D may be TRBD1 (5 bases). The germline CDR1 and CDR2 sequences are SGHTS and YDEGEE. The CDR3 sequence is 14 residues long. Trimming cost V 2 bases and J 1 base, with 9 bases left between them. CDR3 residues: CASSLGVRQETQYF. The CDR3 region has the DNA TGTGCCAGCAGCTTAGGGGTACGCCAAGAGACCCAGTACTTC.

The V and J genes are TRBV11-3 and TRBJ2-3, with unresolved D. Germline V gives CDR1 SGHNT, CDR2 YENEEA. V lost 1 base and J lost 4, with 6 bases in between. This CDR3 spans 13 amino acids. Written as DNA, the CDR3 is TGTGCCAGCAGCTTAGCGGGTTCAGATACGCAGTATTTT. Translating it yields CASSLAGSDTQYF.